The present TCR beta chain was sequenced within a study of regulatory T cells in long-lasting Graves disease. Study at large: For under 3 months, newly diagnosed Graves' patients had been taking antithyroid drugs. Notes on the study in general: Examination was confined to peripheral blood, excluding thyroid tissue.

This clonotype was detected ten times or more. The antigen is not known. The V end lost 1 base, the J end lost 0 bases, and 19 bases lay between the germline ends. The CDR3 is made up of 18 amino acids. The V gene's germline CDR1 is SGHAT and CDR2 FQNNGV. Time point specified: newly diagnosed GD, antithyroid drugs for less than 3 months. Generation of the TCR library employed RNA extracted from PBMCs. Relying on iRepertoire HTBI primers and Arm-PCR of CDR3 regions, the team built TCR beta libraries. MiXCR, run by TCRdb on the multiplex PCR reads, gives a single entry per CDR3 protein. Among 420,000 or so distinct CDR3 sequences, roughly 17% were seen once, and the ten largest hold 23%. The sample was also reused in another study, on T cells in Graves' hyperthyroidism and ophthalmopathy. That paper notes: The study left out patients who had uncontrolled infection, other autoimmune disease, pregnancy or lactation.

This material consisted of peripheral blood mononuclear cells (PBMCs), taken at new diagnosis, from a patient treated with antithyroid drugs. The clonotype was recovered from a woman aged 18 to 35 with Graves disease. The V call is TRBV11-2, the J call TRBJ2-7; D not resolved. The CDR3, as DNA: TGTGCCAGCAGCTTAGGAGATTGGTGGGCAGACAACTCCTACGAGCAGTACTTC. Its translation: CASSLGDWWADNSYEQYF.